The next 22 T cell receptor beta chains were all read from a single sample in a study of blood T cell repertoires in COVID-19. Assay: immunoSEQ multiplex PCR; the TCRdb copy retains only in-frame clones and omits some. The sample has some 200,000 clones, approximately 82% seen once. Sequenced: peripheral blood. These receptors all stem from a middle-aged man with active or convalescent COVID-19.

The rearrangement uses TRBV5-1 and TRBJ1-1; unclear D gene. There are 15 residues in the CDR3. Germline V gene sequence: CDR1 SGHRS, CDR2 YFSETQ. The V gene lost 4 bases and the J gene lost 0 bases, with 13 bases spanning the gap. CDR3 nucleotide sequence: TGCGCCAGCAGCCCGCGTGGGAGTTTGAACACTGAAGCTTTCTTT. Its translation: CASSPRGSLNTEAFF.

The CDR3 DNA reads as TGCAGCGTGAGACTAGCGGGAGTAAGGGAGACCCAGTACTTC. It translates to CSVRLAGVRETQYF. The chain is built from TRBV29-1 and TRBJ2-5, with 12 bases that match TRBD2. Trimming cost V 6 bases and J 5 bases; bases outside gene matches: 7. CDR3 length equals 14 residues. The germline V gene encodes CDR1 SQVTM and CDR2 ANQGSEA.

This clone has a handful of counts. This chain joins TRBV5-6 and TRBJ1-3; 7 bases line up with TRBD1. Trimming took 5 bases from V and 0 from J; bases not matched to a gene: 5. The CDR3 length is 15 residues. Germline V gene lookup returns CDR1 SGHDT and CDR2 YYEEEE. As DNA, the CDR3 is TGTGCCAGCAGGCCCGGGACAGCCTCTGGAAACACCATATATTTT. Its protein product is CASRPGTASGNTIYF. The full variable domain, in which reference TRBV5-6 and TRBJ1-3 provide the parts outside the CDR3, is DAGVTQSPTHLIKTRGQQVTLRCSPKSGHDTVSWYQQALGQGPQFIFQYYEEEERQRGNFPDRFSGHQFPNYSSELNVNALLLGDSALYLCASRPGTASGNTIYFGEGSWLTVV.

DNA for the CDR3: TGTGCCAGCAGCTTCCAGGGGAGTCCCTACAATGAGCAGTTCTTC. It translates to CASSFQGSPYNEQFF. The chain employs TRBV5-6 and TRBJ2-1; perhaps TRBD1 as D (6 bases). V lost 2 bases, J lost 2 bases, and 11 bases lay in between. There are 15 residues in the CDR3. Germline CDR1 and CDR2: SGHDT and YYEEEE.

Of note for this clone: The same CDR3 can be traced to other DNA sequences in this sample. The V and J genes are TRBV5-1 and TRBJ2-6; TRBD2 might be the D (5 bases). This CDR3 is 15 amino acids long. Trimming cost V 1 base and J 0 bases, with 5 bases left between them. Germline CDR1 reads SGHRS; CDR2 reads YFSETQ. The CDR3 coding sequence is TGCGCCAGCAGCTTGACTAGCTCTGGGGCCAACGTCCTGACTTTC. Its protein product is CASSLTSSGANVLTF. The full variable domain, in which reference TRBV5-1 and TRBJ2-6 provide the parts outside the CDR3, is KAGVTQTPRYLIKTRGQQVTLSCSPISGHRSVSWYQQTPGQGLQFLFEYFSETQRNKGNFPGRFSGRQFSNSRSEMNVSTLELGDSALYLCASSLTSSGANVLTFGAGSRLTVL.

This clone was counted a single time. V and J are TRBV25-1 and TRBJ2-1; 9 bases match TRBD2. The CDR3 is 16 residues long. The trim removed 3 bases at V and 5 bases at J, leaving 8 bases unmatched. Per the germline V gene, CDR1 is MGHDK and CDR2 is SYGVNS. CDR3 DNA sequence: TGTGCCAGCAGTGATAATAGCGGGAGTAAGAACAATGAGCAGTTCTTC. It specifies CASSDNSGSKNNEQFF.

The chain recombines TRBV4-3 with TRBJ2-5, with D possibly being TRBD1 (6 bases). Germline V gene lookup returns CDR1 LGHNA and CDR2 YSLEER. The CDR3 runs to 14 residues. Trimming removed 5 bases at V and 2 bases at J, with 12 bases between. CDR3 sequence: CASSFAQGQETQYF. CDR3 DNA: TGCGCCAGCAGCTTCGCCCAGGGGCAAGAGACCCAGTACTTC.

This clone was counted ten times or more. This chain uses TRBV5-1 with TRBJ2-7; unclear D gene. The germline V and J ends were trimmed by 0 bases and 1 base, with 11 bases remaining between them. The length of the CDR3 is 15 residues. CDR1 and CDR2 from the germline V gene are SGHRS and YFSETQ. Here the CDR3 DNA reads TGCGCCAGCAGCTTGGGCCATGCGGTGTCCTACGAGCAGTACTTC. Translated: CASSLGHAVSYEQYF.

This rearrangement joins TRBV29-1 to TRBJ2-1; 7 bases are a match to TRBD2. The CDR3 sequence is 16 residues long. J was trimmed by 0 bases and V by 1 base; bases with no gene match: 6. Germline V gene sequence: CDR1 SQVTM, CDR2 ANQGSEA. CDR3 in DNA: TGCAGCGTTGAAGGGCTAGCGGAGATCTCCTACAATGAGCAGTTCTTC. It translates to CSVEGLAEISYNEQFF.

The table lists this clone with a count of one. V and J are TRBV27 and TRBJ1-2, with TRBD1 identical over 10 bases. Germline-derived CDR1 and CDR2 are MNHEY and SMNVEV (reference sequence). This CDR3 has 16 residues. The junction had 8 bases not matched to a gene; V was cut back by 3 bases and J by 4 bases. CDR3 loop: CASSFVGGQGVYGYTF. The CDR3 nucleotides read TGTGCCAGCAGTTTCGTTGGAGGACAGGGGGTCTATGGCTACACCTTC.

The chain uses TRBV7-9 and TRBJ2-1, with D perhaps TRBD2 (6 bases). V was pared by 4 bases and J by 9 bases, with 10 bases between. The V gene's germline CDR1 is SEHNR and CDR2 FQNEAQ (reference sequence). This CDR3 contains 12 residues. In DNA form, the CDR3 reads TGTGCCAGCAGCTCCGTTAGCGGTGAGCAGTTCTTC. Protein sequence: CASSSVSGEQFF.

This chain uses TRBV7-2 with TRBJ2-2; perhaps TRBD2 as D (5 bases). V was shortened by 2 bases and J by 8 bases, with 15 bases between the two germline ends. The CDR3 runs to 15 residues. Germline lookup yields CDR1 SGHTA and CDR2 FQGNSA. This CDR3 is CASSLRRTSGGELFF. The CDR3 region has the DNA TGTGCCAGCAGCTTACGTAGAACCTCGGGGGGGGAGCTGTTTTTT.

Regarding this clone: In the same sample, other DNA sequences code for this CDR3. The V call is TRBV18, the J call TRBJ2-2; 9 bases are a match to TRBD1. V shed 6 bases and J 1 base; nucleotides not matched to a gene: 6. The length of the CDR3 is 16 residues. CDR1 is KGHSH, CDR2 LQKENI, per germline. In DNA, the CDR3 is TGTGCCAGCTCCCCCCCGGGACAGGGGAACACCGGGGAGCTGTTTTTT. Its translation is CASSPPGQGNTGELFF.

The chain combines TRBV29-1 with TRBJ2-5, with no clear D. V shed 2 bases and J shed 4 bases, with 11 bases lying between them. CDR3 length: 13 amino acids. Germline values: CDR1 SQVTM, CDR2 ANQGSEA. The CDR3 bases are TGCAGCGTTGAAAAGGCAGGTACAGAGACCCAGTACTTC. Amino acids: CSVEKAGTETQYF. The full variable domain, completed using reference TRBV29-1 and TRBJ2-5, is SAVISQKPSRDICQRGTSLTIQCQVDSQVTMMFWYRQQPGQSLTLIATANQGSEATYESGFVIDKFPISRPNLTFSTLTVSNMSPEDSSIYLCSVEKAGTETQYFGPGTRLLVL.

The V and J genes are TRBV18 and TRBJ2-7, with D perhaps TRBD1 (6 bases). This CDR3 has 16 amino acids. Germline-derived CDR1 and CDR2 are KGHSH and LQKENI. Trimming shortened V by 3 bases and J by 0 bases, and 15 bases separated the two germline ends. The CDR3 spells CASSPIATGGSYEQYF. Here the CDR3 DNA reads TGTGCCAGCTCACCGATAGCGACAGGCGGCTCCTACGAGCAGTACTTC.

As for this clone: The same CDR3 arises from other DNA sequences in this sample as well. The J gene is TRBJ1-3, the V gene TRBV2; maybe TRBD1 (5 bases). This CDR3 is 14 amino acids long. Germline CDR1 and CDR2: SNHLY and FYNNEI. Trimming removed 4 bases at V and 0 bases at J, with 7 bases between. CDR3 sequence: CASSVQGSGNTIYF. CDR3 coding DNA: TGTGCCAGCAGTGTGCAGGGCTCTGGAAACACCATATATTTT.

CDR3 residues: CASSFSTTEYYEQYF. In DNA, the CDR3 is TGTGCCAGCAGTTTTTCGACGACAGAATACTACGAGCAGTACTTC. V gene TRBV5-4 combines with J gene TRBJ2-7, with D tentatively TRBD1 (5 bases). V was shortened by 5 bases and J by 3 bases, with 18 bases between the two germline ends. The CDR3 loop spans 15 amino acids. The germline gives CDR1 SGHNT, CDR2 YYREEE (reference sequence).

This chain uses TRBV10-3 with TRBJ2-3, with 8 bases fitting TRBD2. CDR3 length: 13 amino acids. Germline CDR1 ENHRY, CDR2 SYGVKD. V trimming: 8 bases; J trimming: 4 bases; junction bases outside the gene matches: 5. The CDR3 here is CAIGSGNPDTQYF. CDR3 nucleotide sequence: TGTGCCATCGGTAGCGGGAACCCAGATACGCAGTATTTT.

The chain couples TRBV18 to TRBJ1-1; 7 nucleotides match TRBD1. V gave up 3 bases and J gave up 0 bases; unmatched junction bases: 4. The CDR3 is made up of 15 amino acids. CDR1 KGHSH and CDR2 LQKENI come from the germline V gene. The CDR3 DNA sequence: TGTGCCAGCTCACCCCTACAGGGGTTGAACACTGAAGCTTTCTTT. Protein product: CASSPLQGLNTEAFF.

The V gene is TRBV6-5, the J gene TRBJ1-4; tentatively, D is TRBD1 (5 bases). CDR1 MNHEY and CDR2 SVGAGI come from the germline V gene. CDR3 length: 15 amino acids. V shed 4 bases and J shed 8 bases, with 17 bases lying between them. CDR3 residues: CASSSPPGVREKLFF. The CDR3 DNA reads TGTGCCAGCAGTTCACCCCCGGGGGTTCGGGAAAAACTGTTTTTT.

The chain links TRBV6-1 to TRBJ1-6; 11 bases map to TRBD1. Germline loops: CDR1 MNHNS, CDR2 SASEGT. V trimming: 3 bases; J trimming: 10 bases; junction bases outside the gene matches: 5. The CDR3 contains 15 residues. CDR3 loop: CASSDWTGGGSPLHF. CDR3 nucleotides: TGTGCCAGCAGTGATTGGACAGGGGGCGGATCACCCCTCCACTTT.

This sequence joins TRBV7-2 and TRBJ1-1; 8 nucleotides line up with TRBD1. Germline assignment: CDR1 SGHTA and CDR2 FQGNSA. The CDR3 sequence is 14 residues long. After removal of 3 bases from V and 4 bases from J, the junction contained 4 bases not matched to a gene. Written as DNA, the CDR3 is TGTGCCAGCAGCTTCCAGGGGGCGAGCACTGAAGCTTTCTTT. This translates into CASSFQGASTEAFF.